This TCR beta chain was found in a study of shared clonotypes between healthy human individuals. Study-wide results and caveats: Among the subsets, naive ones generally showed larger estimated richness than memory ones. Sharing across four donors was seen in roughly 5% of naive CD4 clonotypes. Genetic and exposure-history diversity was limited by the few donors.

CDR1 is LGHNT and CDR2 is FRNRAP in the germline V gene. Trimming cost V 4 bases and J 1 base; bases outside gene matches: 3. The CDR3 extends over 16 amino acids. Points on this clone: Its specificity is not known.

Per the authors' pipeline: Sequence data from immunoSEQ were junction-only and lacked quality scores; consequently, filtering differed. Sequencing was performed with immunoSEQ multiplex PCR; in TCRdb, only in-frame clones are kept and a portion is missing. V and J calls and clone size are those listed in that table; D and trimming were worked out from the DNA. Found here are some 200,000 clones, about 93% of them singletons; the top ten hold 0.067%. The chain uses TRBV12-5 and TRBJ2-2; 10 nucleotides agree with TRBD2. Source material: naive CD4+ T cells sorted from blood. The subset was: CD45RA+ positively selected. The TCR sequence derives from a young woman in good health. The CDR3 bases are TGTGCTAGTGGTTCCAGACTAGCGGGGAACACCGGGGAGCTGTTTTTT. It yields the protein CASGSRLAGNTGELFF.